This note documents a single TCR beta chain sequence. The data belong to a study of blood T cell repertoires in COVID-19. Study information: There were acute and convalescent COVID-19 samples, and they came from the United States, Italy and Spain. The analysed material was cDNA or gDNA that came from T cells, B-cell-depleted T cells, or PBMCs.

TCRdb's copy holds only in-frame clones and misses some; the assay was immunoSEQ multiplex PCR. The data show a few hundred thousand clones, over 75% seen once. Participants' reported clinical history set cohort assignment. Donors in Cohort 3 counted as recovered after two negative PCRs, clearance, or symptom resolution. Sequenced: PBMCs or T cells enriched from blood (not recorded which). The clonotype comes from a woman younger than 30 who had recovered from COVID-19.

CDR3 in amino acids: CASSRTVYGYTF. The CDR3 DNA is TGTGCCAGCTCACGGACAGTCTATGGCTACACCTTC. This rearrangement joins TRBV18 to TRBJ1-2; TRBD1 is a possible D gene (6 bases). The CDR3 covers 12 residues. Germline V gives CDR1 KGHSH, CDR2 LQKENI. V lost 4 bases and J lost 4, with 7 bases in between.